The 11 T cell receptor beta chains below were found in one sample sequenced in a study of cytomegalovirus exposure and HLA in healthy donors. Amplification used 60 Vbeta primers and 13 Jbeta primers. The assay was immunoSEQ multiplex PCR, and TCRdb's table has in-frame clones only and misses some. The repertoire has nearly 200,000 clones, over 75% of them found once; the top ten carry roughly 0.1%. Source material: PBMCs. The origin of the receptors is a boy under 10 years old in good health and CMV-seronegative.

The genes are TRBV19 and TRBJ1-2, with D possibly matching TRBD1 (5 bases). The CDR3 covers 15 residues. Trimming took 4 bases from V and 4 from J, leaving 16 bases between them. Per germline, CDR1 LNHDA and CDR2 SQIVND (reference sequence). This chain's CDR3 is CASSTDSLFGYGYTF. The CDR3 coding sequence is TGTGCCAGTAGTACCGACAGTCTGTTTGGCTATGGCTACACCTTC.

The CDR3 DNA sequence: TGTGCAAGTCGCTCTGGGGATAGACAGGGGAAGACTGAAGCTTTCTTT. Protein product: CASRSGDRQGKTEAFF. The chain uses TRBV12-2 and TRBJ1-1; the tabulated D call, TRBD1, remains unverified against the DNA. TRBV12-2 is annotated as a pseudogene. This CDR3 has 16 residues.

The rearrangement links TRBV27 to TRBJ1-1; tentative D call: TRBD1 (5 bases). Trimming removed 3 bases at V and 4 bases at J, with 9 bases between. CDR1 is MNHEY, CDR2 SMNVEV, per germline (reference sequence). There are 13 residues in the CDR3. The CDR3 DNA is TGTGCCAGCAGTTTCCAGGGCCCCACTGAAGCTTTCTTT. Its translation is CASSFQGPTEAFF.

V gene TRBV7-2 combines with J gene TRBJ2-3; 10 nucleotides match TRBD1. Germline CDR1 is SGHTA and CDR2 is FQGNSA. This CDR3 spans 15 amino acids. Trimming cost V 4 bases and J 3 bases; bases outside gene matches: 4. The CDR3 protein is CASSSDRGRTDTQYF. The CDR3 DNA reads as TGTGCCAGCAGCTCAGACAGGGGGCGTACAGATACGCAGTATTTT. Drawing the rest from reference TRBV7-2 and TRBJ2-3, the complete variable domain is GAGVSQSPSNKVTEKGKDVELRCDPISGHTALYWYRQSLGQGLEFLIYFQGNSAPDKSGLPSDRFSAERTGGSVSTLTIQRTQQEDSAVYLCASSSDRGRTDTQYFGPGTRLTVL.

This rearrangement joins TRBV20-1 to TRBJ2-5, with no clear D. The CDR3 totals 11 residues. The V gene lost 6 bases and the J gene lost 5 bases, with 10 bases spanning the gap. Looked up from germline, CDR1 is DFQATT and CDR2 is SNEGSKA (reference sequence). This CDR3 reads CSALTRETQYF. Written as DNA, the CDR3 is TGCAGTGCCCTGACCAGGGAGACCCAGTACTTC.

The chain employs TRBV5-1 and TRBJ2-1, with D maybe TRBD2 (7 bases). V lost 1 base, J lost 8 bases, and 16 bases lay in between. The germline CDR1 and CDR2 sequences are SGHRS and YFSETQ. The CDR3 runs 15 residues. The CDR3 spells CASSLLDGGADEQFF. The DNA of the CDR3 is TGCGCCAGCAGCTTGCTGGATGGGGGGGCGGATGAGCAGTTCTTC.

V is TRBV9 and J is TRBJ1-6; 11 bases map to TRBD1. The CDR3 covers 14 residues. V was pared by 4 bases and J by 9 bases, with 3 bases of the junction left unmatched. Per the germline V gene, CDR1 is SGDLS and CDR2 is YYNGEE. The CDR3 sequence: CASSPGTGGSPLHF. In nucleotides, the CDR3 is TGTGCCAGCAGCCCAGGGACAGGGGGTTCACCCCTCCACTTT.

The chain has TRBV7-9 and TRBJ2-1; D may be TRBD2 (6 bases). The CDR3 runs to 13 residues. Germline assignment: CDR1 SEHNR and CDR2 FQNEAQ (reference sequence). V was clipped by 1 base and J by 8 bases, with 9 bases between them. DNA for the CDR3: TGTGCCAGCAGCTTAGACGGGGGAGATGAGCAGTTCTTC. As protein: CASSLDGGDEQFF.

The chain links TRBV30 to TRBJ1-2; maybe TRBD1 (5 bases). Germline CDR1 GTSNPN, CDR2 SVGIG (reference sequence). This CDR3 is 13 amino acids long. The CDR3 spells CASKRGANYGYTF. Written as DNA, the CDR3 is TGTGCTTCGAAGCGGGGGGCTAACTATGGCTACACCTTC.

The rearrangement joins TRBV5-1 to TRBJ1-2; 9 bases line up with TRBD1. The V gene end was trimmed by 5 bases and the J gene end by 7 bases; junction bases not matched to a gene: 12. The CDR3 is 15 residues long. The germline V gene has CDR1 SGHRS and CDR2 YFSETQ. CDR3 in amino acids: CASSSAGTGISGYTF. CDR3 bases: TGCGCCAGCAGTTCCGCCGGGACAGGGATTTCTGGCTACACCTTC.

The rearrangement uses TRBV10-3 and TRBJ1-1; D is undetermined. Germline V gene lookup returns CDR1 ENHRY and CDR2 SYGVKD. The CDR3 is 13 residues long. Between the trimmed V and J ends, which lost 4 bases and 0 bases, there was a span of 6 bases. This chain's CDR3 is CAISGALNTEAFF. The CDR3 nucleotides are TGTGCCATCAGTGGCGCCCTGAACACTGAAGCTTTCTTT.